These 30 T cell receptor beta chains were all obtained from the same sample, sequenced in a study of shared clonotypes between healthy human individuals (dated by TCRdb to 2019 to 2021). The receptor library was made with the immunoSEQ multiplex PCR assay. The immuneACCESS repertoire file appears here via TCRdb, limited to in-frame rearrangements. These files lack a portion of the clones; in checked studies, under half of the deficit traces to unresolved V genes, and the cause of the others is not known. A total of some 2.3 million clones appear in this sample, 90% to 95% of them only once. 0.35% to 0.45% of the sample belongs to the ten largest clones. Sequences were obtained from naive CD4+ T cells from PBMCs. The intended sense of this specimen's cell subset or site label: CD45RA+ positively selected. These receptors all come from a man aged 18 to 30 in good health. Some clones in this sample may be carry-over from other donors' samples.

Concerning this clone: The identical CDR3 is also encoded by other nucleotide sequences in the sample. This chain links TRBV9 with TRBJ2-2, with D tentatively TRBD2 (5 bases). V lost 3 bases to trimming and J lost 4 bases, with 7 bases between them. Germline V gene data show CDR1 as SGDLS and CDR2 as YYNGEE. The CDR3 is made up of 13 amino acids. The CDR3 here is CASSGTATGELFF. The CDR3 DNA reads TGTGCCAGCAGCGGGACTGCCACCGGGGAGCTGTTTTTT.

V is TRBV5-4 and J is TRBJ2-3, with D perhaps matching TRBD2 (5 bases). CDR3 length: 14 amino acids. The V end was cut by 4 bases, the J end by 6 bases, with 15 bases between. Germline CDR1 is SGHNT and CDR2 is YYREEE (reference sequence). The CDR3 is CASSTPLPGDTQYF. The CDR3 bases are TGTGCCAGCAGCACTCCACTCCCGGGGGATACGCAGTATTTT.

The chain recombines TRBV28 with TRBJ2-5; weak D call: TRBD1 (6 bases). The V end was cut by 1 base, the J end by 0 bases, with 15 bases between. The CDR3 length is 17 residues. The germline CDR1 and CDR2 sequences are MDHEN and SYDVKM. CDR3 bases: TGTGCCAGCAGTTTATTTCGGTCAGGGACATACCAAGAGACCCAGTACTTC. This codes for CASSLFRSGTYQETQYF.

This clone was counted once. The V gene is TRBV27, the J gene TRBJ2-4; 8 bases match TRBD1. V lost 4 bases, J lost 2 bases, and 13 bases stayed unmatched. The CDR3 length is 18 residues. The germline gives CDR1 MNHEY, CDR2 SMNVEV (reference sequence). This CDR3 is CASSSMEAGGETKNIQYF. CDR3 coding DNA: TGTGCCAGCAGTTCCATGGAAGCAGGGGGCGAGACCAAAAACATTCAGTACTTC.

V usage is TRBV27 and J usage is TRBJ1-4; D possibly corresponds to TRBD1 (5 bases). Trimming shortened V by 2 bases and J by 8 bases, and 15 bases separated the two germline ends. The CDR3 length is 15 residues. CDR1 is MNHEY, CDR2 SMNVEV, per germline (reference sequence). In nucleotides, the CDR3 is TGTGCCAGCAGTTTAATCTTGGGCGGGGGGGAAAAACTGTTTTTT. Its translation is CASSLILGGGEKLFF.

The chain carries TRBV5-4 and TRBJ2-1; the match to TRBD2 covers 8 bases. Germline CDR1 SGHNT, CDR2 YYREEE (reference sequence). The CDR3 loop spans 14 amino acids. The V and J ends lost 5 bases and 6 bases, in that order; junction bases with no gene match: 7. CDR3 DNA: TGTGCCAGCAGGCCACGGACTAGCACCAATGAGCAGTTCTTC. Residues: CASRPRTSTNEQFF.

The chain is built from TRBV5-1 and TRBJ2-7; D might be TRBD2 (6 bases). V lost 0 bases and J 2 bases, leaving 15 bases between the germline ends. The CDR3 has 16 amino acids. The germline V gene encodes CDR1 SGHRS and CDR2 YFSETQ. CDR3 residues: CASSLGVSGAPYEQYF. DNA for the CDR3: TGCGCCAGCAGCTTGGGTGTTAGCGGAGCCCCCTACGAGCAGTACTTC.

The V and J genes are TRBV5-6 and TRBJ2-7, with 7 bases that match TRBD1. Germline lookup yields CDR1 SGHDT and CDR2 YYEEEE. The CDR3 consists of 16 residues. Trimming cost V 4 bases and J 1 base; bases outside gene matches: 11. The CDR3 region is CASSILGTARSYEQYF. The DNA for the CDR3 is TGTGCCAGCAGCATACTAGGGACAGCGAGATCCTACGAGCAGTACTTC.

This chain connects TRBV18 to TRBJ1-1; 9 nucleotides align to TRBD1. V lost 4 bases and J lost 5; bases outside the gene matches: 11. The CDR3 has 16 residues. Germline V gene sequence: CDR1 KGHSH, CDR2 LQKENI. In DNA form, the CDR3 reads TGTGCCAGCTCACTATATACAGGGGGCGGTAGTACTGAAGCTTTCTTT. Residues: CASSLYTGGGSTEAFF.

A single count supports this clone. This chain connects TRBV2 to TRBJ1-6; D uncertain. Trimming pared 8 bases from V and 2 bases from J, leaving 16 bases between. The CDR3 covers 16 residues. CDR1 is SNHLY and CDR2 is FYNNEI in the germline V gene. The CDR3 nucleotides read TGTGCCAGCGGCCGAGACGGACGCACCTATAATTCACCCCTCCACTTT. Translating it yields CASGRDGRTYNSPLHF.

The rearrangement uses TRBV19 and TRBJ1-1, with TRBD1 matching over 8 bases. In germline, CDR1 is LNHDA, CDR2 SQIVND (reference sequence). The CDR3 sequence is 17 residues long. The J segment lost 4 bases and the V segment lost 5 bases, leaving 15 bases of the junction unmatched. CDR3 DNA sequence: TGTGCCAGTAGTCTGAACAGGGGGATTAACAACTCCACTGAAGCTTTCTTT. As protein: CASSLNRGINNSTEAFF.

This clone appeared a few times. The CDR3 is CASSLRVGEAFF. The CDR3 nucleotides read TGTGCCAGCTCACTTAGGGTAGGTGAAGCTTTCTTT. The V gene is TRBV18, the J gene TRBJ1-1, with unresolved D. Germline V CDR1 and CDR2: KGHSH, LQKENI. Trimming removed 4 bases from V and 7 bases from J, with 10 bases in between. The length of the CDR3 is 12 residues.

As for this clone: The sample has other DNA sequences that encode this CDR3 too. CDR3 DNA sequence: TGTGCCAGTAGTAGGGGGCTCGGTCAGCCCCAGCATTTT. This encodes CASSRGLGQPQHF. This rearrangement joins TRBV19 to TRBJ1-5, with TRBD1 as a possible D gene (6 bases). The germline gives CDR1 LNHDA, CDR2 SQIVND (reference sequence). V lost 4 bases, J lost 6 bases, and 10 bases lay in between. The CDR3 is 13 amino acids.

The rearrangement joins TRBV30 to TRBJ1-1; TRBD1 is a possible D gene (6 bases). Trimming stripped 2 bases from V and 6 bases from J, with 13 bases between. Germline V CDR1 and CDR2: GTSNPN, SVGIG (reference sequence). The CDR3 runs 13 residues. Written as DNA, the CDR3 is TGTGCCTGGAGTCCGATACAGGGTTCTGAAGCTTTCTTT. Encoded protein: CAWSPIQGSEAFF.

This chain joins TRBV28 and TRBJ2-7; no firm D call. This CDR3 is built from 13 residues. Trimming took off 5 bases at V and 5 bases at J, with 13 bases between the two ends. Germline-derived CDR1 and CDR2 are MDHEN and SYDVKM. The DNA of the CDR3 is TGTGCCAGCAGTCCCGGGCTTCCCCACGAGCAGTACTTC. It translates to CASSPGLPHEQYF.

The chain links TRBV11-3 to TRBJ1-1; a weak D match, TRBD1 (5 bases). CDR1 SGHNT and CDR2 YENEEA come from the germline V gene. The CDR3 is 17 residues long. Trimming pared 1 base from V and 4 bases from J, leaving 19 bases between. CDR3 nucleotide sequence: TGTGCCAGCAGCTTAGCTCTTGGGCTCCCGGGGGGCACTGAAGCTTTCTTT. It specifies CASSLALGLPGGTEAFF.

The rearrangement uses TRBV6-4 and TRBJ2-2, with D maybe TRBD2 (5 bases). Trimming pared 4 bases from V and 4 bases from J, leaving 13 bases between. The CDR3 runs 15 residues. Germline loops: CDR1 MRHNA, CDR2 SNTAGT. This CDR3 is CASSVTWAGTGELFF. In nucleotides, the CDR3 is TGTGCCAGCAGTGTGACGTGGGCGGGCACCGGGGAGCTGTTTTTT.

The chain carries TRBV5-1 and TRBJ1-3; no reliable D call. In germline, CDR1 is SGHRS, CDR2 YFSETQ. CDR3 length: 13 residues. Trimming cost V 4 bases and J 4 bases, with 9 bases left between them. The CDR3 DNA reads TGCGCCAGCAGCGCCAGCGACGGAAACACCATATATTTT. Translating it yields CASSASDGNTIYF.

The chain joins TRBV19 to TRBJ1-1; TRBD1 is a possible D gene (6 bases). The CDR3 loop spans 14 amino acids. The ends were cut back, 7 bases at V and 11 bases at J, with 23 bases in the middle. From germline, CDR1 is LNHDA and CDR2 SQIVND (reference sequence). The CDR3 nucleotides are TGTGCCAGTAAGGCTCGCAATACAGGGACTGGGGCTTTCTTT. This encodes CASKARNTGTGAFF.

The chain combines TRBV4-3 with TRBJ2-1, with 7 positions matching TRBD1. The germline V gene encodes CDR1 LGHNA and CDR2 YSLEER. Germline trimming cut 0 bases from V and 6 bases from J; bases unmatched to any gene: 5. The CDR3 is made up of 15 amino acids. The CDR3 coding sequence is TGCGCCAGCAGCCAAGACCCCAACAGGGGCAATGAGCAGTTCTTC. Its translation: CASSQDPNRGNEQFF.

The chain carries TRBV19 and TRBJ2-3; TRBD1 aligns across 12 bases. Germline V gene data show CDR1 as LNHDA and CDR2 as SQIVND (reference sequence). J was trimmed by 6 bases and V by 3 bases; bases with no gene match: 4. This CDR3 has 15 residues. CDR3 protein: CASSIRDRGLDTQYF. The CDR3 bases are TGTGCCAGTAGTATCCGGGACAGGGGGCTGGATACGCAGTATTTT.

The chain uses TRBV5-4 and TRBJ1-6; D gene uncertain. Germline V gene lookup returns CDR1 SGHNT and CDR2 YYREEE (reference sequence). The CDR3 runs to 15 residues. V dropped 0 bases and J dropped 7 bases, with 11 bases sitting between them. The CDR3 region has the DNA TGTGCCAGCAGCTTGGCCGACTGGTCAAATTCACCCCTCCACTTT. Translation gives CASSLADWSNSPLHF.

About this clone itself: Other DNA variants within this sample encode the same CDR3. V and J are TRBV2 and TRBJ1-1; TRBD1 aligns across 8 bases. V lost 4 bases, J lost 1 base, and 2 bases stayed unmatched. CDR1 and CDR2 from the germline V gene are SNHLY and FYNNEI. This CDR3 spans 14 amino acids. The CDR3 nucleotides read TGTGCCAGCAGTGTCGGACAGGGGAACACTGAAGCTTTCTTT. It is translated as CASSVGQGNTEAFF.

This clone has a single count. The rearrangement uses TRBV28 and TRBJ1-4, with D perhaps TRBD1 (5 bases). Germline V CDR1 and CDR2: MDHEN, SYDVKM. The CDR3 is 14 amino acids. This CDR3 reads CAIGLQGLNEKLFF. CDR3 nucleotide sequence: TGTGCTATAGGACTTCAGGGTCTTAATGAAAAACTGTTTTTT. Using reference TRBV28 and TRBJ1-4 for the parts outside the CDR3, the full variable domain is DVKVTQSSRYLVKRTGEKVFLECVQDMDHENMFWYRQDPGLGLRLIYFSYDVKMKEKGDIPEGYSVSREKKERFSLILESASTNQTSMYLCAIGLQGLNEKLFFGSGTQLSVL.

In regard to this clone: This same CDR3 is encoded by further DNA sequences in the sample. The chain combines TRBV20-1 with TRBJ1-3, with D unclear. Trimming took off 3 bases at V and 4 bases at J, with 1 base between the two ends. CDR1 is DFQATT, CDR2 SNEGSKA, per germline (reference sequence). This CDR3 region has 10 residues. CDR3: CSASGNTIYF. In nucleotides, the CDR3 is TGCAGTGCTAGCGGAAACACCATATATTTT.

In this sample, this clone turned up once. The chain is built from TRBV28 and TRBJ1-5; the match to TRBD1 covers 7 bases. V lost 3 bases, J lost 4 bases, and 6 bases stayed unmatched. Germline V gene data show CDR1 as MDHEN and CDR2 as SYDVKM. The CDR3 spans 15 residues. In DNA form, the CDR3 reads TGTGCCAGCAGTTTGGCGGACAGGAAGAATCAGCCCCAGCATTTT. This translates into CASSLADRKNQPQHF.

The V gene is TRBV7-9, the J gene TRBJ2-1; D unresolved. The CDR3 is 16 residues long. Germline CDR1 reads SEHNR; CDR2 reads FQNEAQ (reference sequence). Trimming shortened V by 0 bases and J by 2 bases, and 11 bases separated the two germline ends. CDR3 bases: TGTGCCAGCAGCTTAGCGAGTCAGCGACCCTACAATGAGCAGTTCTTC. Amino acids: CASSLASQRPYNEQFF.

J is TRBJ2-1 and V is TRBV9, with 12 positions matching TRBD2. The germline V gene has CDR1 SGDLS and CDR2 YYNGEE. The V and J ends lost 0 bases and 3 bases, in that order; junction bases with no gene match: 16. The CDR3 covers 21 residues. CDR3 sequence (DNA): TGTGCCAGCAGCGTAGCTACGAGGAAGACTAGCGGGAGTCGTCACTACAATGAGCAGTTCTTC. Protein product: CASSVATRKTSGSRHYNEQFF.

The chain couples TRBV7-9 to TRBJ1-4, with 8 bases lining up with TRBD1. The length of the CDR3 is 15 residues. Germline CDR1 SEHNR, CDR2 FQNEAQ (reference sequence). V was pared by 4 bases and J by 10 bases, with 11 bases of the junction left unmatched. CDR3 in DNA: TGTGCCAGCAGCTCAACAGGGGGGATGGTGGGAAAACTGTTTTTT. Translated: CASSSTGGMVGKLFF.

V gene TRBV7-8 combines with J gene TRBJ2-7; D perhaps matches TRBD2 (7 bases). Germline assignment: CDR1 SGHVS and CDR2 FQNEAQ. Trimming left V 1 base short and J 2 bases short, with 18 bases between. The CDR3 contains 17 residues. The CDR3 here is CASSLGIQGTIPYEQYF. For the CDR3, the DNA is TGTGCCAGCAGCTTAGGTATCCAGGGGACTATACCCTACGAGCAGTACTTC.